The present TCR beta chain was sequenced within a study of control samples from healthy donors and cancer patients. The repertoire was sequenced with immunoSEQ multiplex PCR; TCRdb's copy has only in-frame clones and lacks some. Among about 120,000 clones, around 89% were seen once, and the ten largest hold under 40%. Between the trimmed V and J ends, which lost 3 bases and 4 bases, there was a span of 13 bases. The CDR3 is made up of 15 amino acids. CDR1 is LNHDA, CDR2 SQIVND, per germline (reference sequence). The clonotype was recovered from a man in his forties or fifties in good health. The sample was blood. The V gene is TRBV19, the J gene TRBJ1-3, with D maybe TRBD1 (6 bases). The CDR3 loop is CASSIAQGRGNTIYF. The CDR3 nucleotides are TGTGCCAGTAGTATTGCACAGGGAAGAGGAAACACCATATATTTT.